This T cell receptor (beta chain) was profiled in a study of neoadjuvant anti-PD-1 for oral cavity cancer. On the study more broadly: Nivolumab at 3 mg/kg was mostly given biweekly, three to four doses, pre-surgery.

Worth noting for this clone: Its antigen is as yet unknown.

Assay: immunoSEQ multiplex PCR; the TCRdb copy retains only in-frame clones and omits some. Of 7,500 to 10,000 clones listed, about three fifths were seen once; the top ten hold roughly 4.5%. Time point of the sample: after neoadjuvant nivolumab, at surgical resection. With 3 bases clipped from V and 0 bases from J, the junction kept 13 bases outside the gene matches. The CDR3 runs 19 residues. CDR1 is MNHEY and CDR2 is SMNVEV in the germline V gene (reference sequence). Study-wide points: Each response group had just three patients in TCR analyses. Treg/Th17 ratio rose with pretreatment blood and fell with post-treatment tumor TCRbeta clonality. After neoadjuvant nivolumab, PBMC T cell clonality was significantly higher in non-responders than responders.

The V call is TRBV27, the J call TRBJ2-3; 9 bases fit TRBD2. The receptor was isolated from a person aged 40 to 85 with oral cavity squamous cell carcinoma. The sequences come from PBMCs, collected after nivolumab (anti-PD-1) treatment. The CDR3, as DNA: TGTGCCAGCAGTTTGGCGGGGGTTATTAGCGGGAGAAGCACAGATACGCAGTATTTT. Protein sequence: CASSLAGVISGRSTDTQYF.